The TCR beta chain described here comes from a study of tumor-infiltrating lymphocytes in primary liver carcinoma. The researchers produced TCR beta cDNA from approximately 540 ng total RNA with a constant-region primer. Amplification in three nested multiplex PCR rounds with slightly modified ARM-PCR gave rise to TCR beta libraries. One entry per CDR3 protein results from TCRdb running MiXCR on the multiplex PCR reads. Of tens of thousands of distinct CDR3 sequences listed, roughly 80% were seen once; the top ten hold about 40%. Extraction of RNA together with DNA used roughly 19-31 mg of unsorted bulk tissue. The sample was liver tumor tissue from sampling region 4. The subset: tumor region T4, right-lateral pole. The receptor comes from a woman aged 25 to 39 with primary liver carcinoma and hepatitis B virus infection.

CDR3 bases: TGCAGCGTCCTTGGGATAGCGTCATATGAGCAGTACTTC. The encoded protein is CSVLGIASYEQYF. This chain joins TRBV29-1 and TRBJ2-7; TRBD2 is a possible D gene (5 bases). Trimming removed 6 bases at V and 7 bases at J, with 19 bases between. This CDR3 spans 13 amino acids. The germline CDR1 and CDR2 sequences are SQVTM and ANQGSEA.